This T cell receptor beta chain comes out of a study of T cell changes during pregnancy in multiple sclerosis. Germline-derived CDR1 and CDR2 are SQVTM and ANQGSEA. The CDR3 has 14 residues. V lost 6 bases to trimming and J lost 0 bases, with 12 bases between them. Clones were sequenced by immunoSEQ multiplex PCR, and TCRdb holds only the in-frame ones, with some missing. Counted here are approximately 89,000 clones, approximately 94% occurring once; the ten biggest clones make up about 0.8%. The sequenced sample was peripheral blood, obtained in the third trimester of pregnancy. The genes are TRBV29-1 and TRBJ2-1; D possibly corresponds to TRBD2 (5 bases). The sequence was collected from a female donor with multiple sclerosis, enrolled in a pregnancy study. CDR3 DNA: TGCAGCGTGGGCGGGTATAGCTCCTACAATGAGCAGTTCTTC. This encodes CSVGGYSSYNEQFF.